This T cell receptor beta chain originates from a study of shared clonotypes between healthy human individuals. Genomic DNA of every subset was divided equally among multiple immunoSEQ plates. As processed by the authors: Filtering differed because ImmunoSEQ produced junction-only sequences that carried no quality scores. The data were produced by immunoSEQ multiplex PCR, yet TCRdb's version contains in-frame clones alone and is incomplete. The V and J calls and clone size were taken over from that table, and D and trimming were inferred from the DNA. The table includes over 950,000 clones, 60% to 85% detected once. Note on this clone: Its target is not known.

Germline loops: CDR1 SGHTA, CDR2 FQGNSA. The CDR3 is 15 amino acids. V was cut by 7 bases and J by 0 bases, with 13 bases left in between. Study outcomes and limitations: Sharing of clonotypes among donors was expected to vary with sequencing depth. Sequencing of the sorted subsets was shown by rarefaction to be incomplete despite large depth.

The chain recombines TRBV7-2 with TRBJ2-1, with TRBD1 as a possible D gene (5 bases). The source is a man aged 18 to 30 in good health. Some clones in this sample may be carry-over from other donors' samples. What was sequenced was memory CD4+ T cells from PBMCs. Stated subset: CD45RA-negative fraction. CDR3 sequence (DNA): TGTGCCAGCACCCTGGACACGAGCTCCTACAATGAGCAGTTCTTC. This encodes CASTLDTSSYNEQFF.